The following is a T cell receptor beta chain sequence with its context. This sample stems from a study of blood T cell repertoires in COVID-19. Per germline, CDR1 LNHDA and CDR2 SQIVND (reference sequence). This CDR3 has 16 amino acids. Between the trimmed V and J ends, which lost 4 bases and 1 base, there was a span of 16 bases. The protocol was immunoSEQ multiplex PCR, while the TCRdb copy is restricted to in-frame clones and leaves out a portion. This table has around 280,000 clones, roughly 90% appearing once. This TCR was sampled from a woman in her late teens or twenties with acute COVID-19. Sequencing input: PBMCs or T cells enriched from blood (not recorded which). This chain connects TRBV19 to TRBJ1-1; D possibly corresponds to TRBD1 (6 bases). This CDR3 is CASSTLSQGRNTEAFF. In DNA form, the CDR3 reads TGTGCCAGTAGTACTCTCTCACAGGGTAGGAACACTGAAGCTTTCTTT.